This TCR beta chain was identified in a study of read filtering for tumor transcriptome and immune sequencing. Study summary: TCR-mapped reads were about 3.5 to 11 million with IR-seq versus about 85 to 1,300 with RNA-seq. Overall study findings and caveats: Around 80% of IR-seq clonotypes had a single read, yet these held about 3.5% of reads. Correlation between methods rose after single-read clonotypes were removed.

Every patient had bone marrow sampled while the disease was active. This clonotype showed up many times. Its antigen is currently unknown. V was clipped by 0 bases and J by 7 bases; unmatched bases: 20. Germline CDR1 and CDR2: DFQATT and SNEGSKA (reference sequence). The CDR3 consists of 19 residues. From roughly 0.4 ug of RNA, a library with molecular barcoded alpha/delta and beta/gamma adaptors was made. TCRdb analysed the reads with MiXCR anew, one entry per CDR3 protein. The sample has under 150,000 distinct CDR3 sequences; roughly an eighth are singletons. Source material: a population of CD138-negative cells sorted from bone marrow. The clonotype originates from a donor aged 40 or older with multiple myeloma. The chain links TRBV20-1 to TRBJ2-1; TRBD2 matches 8 bases. CDR3 amino acids: CSAREITSGALDGVNEQFF. DNA of the CDR3: TGCAGTGCTAGAGAAATCACTAGCGGAGCTCTAGACGGGGTAAATGAGCAGTTCTTC.